This T cell receptor beta chain was found in a study of blood T cell repertoires in COVID-19. Study details: The origin of the acute and convalescent COVID-19 samples was the United States, Italy and Spain. Sample material is recorded as cDNA or gDNA derived from T cells, B-cell-depleted T cells, or PBMCs.

In the authors' methods: Researchers report that nucleated cell counts were estimated from reference gene primer amplification. Here immunoSEQ multiplex PCR was the method, and the copy in TCRdb shows in-frame clones only, minus some. Clone size and V and J calls were adopted from that table, with D and trimming inferred from the DNA. The table includes over 75,000 clones, roughly 87% detected once. V lost 1 base to trimming and J lost 2 bases, with 15 bases between them. This CDR3 is 17 amino acids long. Germline-derived CDR1 and CDR2 are LGHDT and YNNKEL (reference sequence). The sequenced sample consisted of peripheral blood. This TCR derives from a woman older than 75 with active COVID-19. V is TRBV3-1 (or the pseudogene TRBV3-2) and J is TRBJ2-4; perhaps TRBD1 as D (5 bases). CDR3 in amino acids: CASSQVSSGLSKNIQYF. In DNA form, the CDR3 reads TGTGCCAGCAGCCAAGTTTCATCAGGGCTCTCCAAAAACATTCAGTACTTC.